This T cell receptor beta chain was recorded in a study of blood T cells in healthy people across ages. Isolating PBMCs gave at least 6 million of these cells per sample. This clonotype has just one count. With a J-beta primer mix and a sample-barcoded 5' primer, a second PCR ran about 6 to 11 cycles. TCRdb re-called the 5' RACE reads with MiXCR, one entry per CDR3 protein. The table has 790,000 or so distinct CDR3 sequences, 45% to 70% seen once. Specimen: blood. This TCR was recovered from a man between 35 and 55 years old in good health.

Here the CDR3 reads CASSSDYGKAYEQYF. The DNA of the CDR3 is TGTGCCAGCAGCTCGGACTATGGGAAAGCCTACGAGCAGTACTTC. The V call is TRBV7-2, the J call TRBJ2-7; possibly TRBD2 for D (6 bases). V lost 4 bases and J 2 bases, leaving 15 bases between the germline ends. The CDR3 runs 15 residues. Germline CDR1 is SGHTA and CDR2 is FQGNSA.